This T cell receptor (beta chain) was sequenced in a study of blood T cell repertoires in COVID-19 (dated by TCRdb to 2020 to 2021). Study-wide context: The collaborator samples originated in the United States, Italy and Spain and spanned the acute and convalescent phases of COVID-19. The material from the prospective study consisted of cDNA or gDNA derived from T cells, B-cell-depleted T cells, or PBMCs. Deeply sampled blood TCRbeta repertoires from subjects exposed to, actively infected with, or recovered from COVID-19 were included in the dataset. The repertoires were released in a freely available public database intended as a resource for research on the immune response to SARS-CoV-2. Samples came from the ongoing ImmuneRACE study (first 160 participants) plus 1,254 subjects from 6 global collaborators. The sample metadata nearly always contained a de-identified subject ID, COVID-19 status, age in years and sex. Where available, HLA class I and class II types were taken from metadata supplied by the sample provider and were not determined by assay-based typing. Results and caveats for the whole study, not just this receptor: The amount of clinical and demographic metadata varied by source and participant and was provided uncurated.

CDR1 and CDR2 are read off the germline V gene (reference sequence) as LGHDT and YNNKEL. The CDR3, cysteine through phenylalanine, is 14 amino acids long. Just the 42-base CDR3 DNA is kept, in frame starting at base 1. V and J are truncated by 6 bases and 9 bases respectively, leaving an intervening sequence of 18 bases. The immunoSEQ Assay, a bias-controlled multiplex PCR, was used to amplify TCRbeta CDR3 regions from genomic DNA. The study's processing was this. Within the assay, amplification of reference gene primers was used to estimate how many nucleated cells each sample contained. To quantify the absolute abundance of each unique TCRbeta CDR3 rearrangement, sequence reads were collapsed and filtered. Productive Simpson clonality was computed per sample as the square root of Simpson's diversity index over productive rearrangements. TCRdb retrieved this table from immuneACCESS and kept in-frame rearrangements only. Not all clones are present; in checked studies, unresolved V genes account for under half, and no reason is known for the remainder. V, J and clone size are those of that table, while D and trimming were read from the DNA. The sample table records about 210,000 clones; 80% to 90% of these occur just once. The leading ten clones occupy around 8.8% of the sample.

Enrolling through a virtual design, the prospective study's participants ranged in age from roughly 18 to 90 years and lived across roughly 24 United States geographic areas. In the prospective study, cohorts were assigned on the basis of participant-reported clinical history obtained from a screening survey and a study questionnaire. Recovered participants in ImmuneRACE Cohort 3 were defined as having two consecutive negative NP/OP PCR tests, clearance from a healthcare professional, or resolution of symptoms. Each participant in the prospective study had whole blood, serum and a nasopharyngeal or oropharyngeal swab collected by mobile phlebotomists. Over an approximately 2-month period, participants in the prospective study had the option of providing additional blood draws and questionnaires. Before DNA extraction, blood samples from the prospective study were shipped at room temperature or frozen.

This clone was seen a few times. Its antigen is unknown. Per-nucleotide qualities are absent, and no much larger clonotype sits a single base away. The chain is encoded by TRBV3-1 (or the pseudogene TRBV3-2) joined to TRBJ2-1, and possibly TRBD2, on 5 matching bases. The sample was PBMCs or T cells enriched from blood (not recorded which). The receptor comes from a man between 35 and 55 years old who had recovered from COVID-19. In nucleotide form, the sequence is TGTGCCAGCAGGCTCGGCCTAGTCAGCGGTGAGCAGTTCTTC. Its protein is CASRLGLVSGEQFF.